This T cell receptor beta chain is drawn from a study of cytomegalovirus exposure and HLA in healthy donors. The study, taken as a whole, reports: Earlier analysis found most TCR beta V segments productive about 90% or about 30% of the time. For most TCR sequences rarity was the rule, although some public TCRs occurred in many donors. A list of roughly 180 TCR beta chains associated with cytomegalovirus was given.

About this clone: Its cognate antigen is unknown.

The PCR ran on 60 Vbeta and 13 Jbeta primers. Method: immunoSEQ multiplex PCR; TCRdb's copy keeps in-frame clones and lacks some. The data contain about 120,000 clones, about 80% of them singletons. This receptor was obtained from a human donor in good health. Material for sequencing was PBMCs.

CDR3 residues: CASSDGTTAGYEQYF. The CDR3 coding sequence is TGTGCCAGCAGTGATGGGACCACAGCGGGCTACGAGCAGTACTTC. The V call is TRBV6-1, the J call TRBJ2-7; D might be TRBD2 (6 bases). CDR1 MNHNS and CDR2 SASEGT come from the germline V gene. The CDR3 has 15 amino acids. Between the trimmed V and J ends, which lost 3 bases and 3 bases, there was a span of 15 bases.